Below, 32 T cell receptor beta chains from the same sample are listed, as sequenced in a study of blood T cell repertoires in COVID-19. Libraries were prepared by immunoSEQ multiplex PCR; TCRdb keeps only in-frame clonotypes and omits some of them. The sample has about 160,000 clones, around 87% seen once. Sequenced sample: PBMCs or T cells enriched from blood (not recorded which). The receptor set was obtained from a woman aged 40 to 50 who had been exposed to COVID-19.

V gene TRBV28 combines with J gene TRBJ1-5, with a possible D match to TRBD1 (6 bases). Germline V gene lookup returns CDR1 MDHEN and CDR2 SYDVKM. This CDR3 has 16 amino acids. Trimming took 0 bases from V and 6 from J, leaving 15 bases between them. CDR3 bases: TGTGCCAGCAGTTTATGGCCGCGGCAGGGGATTCAGCCCCAGCATTTT. Amino acids: CASSLWPRQGIQPQHF.

V and J are TRBV15 and TRBJ2-1, with 7 nucleotides matching TRBD2. Germline V lookup: CDR1 LNHNV, CDR2 YYDKDF (reference sequence). V gave up 8 bases and J gave up 0 bases; unmatched junction bases: 10. The CDR3 is made up of 16 amino acids. The DNA of the CDR3 is TGTGCCACCCAAATGGGTGGGACTAACTCCTACAATGAGCAGTTCTTC. Translated, it gives CATQMGGTNSYNEQFF.

CDR3 nucleotide sequence: TGTGCCAGCAGCTTGGCCGGGACAGAAGAGACCCAGTACTTC. Its translation: CASSLAGTEETQYF. The chain carries TRBV5-6 and TRBJ2-5; 7 bases are shared with TRBD1. The CDR3 is 14 residues long. Losses at the gene ends were 0 bases for V and 3 bases for J; bases not matched to a gene: 2. Germline-derived CDR1 and CDR2 are SGHDT and YYEEEE.

This clone was seen only a few times. The chain joins TRBV27 to TRBJ2-7; 11 bases align to TRBD2. Losses at the gene ends were 5 bases for V and 1 base for J; bases not matched to a gene: 4. Looked up from germline, CDR1 is MNHEY and CDR2 is SMNVEV (reference sequence). CDR3 size: 15 residues. The CDR3 bases are TGTGCCAGCAGTACTAGCGGGAGCTGGTCCTACGAGCAGTACTTC. Amino acid sequence: CASSTSGSWSYEQYF.

The gene calls are TRBV27 and TRBJ1-1; no firm D call. This CDR3 region has 13 residues. Trimming took off 2 bases at V and 1 base at J, with 5 bases between the two ends. Germline CDR1 and CDR2: MNHEY and SMNVEV (reference sequence). DNA of the CDR3: TGTGCCAGCAGTTTAGGCAGGAACACTGAAGCTTTCTTT. Its translation is CASSLGRNTEAFF.

The J gene is TRBJ1-1, the V gene TRBV9; D is uncertain. The germline CDR1 and CDR2 sequences are SGDLS and YYNGEE. The V end lost 4 bases, the J end lost 1 base, and 8 bases lay between the germline ends. The CDR3 totals 13 residues. The CDR3 is CASSPAGNTEAFF. The DNA of the CDR3 is TGTGCCAGCAGCCCGGCAGGGAACACTGAAGCTTTCTTT.

The rearrangement links TRBV19 to TRBJ1-1, with D possibly being TRBD1 (6 bases). This CDR3 contains 13 residues. V lost 7 bases and J 4 bases, leaving 13 bases between the germline ends. Germline V CDR1 and CDR2: LNHDA, SQIVND (reference sequence). The CDR3 protein is CASNLQGLTEAFF. CDR3 DNA: TGTGCCAGTAACCTTCAGGGGCTCACTGAAGCTTTCTTT.

The chain carries TRBV24-1 and TRBJ2-1, with a weak D call TRBD1 (6 bases). Germline V gene lookup returns CDR1 KGHDR and CDR2 SFDVKD. The CDR3 has 13 amino acids. V lost 5 bases, J lost 4 bases, and 8 bases lay in between. The chain's CDR3 is CATSGQDYNEQFF. DNA for the CDR3: TGTGCCACCAGTGGACAGGATTACAATGAGCAGTTCTTC.

The chain joins TRBV25-1 to TRBJ2-5; TRBD1 matches at 7 bases. The CDR3 length is 15 residues. Per germline, CDR1 MGHDK and CDR2 SYGVNS. The V gene end was trimmed by 2 bases and the J gene end by 5 bases; junction bases not matched to a gene: 8. This CDR3 reads CASSEPRGMGETQYF. The CDR3 DNA reads TGTGCCAGCAGTGAACCCAGGGGGATGGGGGAGACCCAGTACTTC.

The chain couples TRBV4-1 to TRBJ1-5, with TRBD1 matching over 8 bases. This CDR3 contains 15 residues. The junction had 0 bases not matched to a gene; V was cut back by 1 base and J by 1 base. Germline values: CDR1 MGHRA, CDR2 YSYEKL. CDR3 sequence: CASSQGQGSNQPQHF. The DNA of the CDR3 is TGCGCCAGCAGCCAAGGACAGGGGAGCAATCAGCCCCAGCATTTT.

In this sample, this clone turned up a few times. CDR3 nucleotide sequence: TGTGCCAGCAGCTTAACAGGGCCCAATCAGCCCCAGCATTTT. The encoded protein is CASSLTGPNQPQHF. This chain links TRBV6-2 or TRBV6-3 with TRBJ1-5; a weak D match, TRBD1 (6 bases). Germline CDR1 is MNHEY and CDR2 is SVGEGT. The CDR3 has 14 residues. V lost 6 bases to trimming and J lost 3 bases, with 12 bases between them.

J is TRBJ2-2 and V is TRBV29-1; TRBD2 is a possible D gene (6 bases). V was pared by 1 base and J by 2 bases, with 8 bases between. The germline V gene encodes CDR1 SQVTM and CDR2 ANQGSEA. CDR3 length: 14 amino acids. The CDR3 loop reads CSVEAGDNTGELFF. The CDR3 bases are TGCAGCGTTGAAGCGGGGGACAACACCGGGGAGCTGTTTTTT.

This clone was detected only once. This chain links TRBV19 with TRBJ1-5; possible D gene TRBD1, 6 bases. CDR3 length: 20 residues. Trimming cost V 0 bases and J 4 bases, with 25 bases left between them. Looked up from germline, CDR1 is LNHDA and CDR2 is SQIVND (reference sequence). DNA of the CDR3: TGTGCCAGTAGTATAGAGTGGCGGAATCCGGGACATGATGGGAATCAGCCCCAGCATTTT. This codes for CASSIEWRNPGHDGNQPQHF.

The chain recombines TRBV3-1 (or the pseudogene TRBV3-2) with TRBJ2-3, with 7 bases aligning to TRBD2. The germline V gene has CDR1 LGHDT and CDR2 YNNKEL (reference sequence). The CDR3 contains 14 residues. Trimming cost V 5 bases and J 0 bases; bases outside gene matches: 2. The CDR3 coding sequence is TGTGCCAGCAGCAGCGGGGACAGCACAGATACGCAGTATTTT. This sequence encodes CASSSGDSTDTQYF.

V and J are TRBV7-6 and TRBJ1-3, with D perhaps TRBD1 (5 bases). The V and J ends lost 0 bases and 2 bases respectively, with 8 bases between them. The CDR3 spans 15 residues. The V gene's germline CDR1 is SGHVS and CDR2 FNYEAQ. The CDR3 region has the DNA TGTGCCAGCAGCTTAGCGTCAGGGCCTGGAAACACCATATATTTT. It translates to CASSLASGPGNTIYF.

The chain couples TRBV14 to TRBJ1-2, with D unclear. The CDR3 has 12 residues. CDR1 SGHDN and CDR2 FVKESK come from the germline V gene. V was cut by 0 bases and J by 6 bases, with 5 bases left in between. This CDR3 is CASSQDYNGYTF. CDR3 nucleotides: TGTGCCAGCAGCCAAGATTACAATGGCTACACCTTC.

This chain connects TRBV10-2 to TRBJ1-6; TRBD1 matches 9 bases. The CDR3 length is 15 residues. J lost 11 bases, V lost 2 bases, and 7 bases had no gene match. The V gene's germline CDR1 is WSHSY and CDR2 SAAADI. The CDR3 here is CASSEMGTGQAPLHF. CDR3 DNA sequence: TGCGCCAGCAGTGAGATGGGGACAGGGCAAGCACCCCTCCACTTT.

V gene TRBV7-2 combines with J gene TRBJ1-2; TRBD1 aligns across 7 bases. The CDR3 loop spans 14 amino acids. Germline V lookup: CDR1 SGHTA, CDR2 FQGNSA. Trimming removed 5 bases from V and 4 bases from J; junction bases left unmatched: 7. CDR3 in amino acids: CASSAPGQPYGYTF. The CDR3 DNA reads as TGTGCCAGCAGCGCTCCGGGACAGCCCTATGGCTACACCTTC.

The chain joins TRBV12-5 to TRBJ2-1; D perhaps matches TRBD2 (7 bases). This CDR3 contains 14 residues. The V gene lost 7 bases and the J gene lost 7 bases, with 17 bases spanning the gap. Germline CDR1 reads LGHNT; CDR2 reads FRNRAP. CDR3 region: CASAWGRGANEQFF. Written as DNA, the CDR3 is TGTGCTAGTGCCTGGGGTCGGGGGGCAAATGAGCAGTTCTTC.

The rearrangement links TRBV29-1 to TRBJ1-1; TRBD1 agrees at 8 bases. Germline V CDR1 and CDR2: SQVTM, ANQGSEA. V shed 7 bases and J 5 bases; nucleotides not matched to a gene: 6. CDR3 length: 12 amino acids. CDR3 sequence (DNA): TGCAGCGCAGGACAGGGTGGGACTGAAGCTTTCTTT. Translating gives CSAGQGGTEAFF. Looking up the rest from reference TRBV29-1 and TRBJ1-1 gives the full variable domain: SAVISQKPSRDICQRGTSLTIQCQVDSQVTMMFWYRQQPGQSLTLIATANQGSEATYESGFVIDKFPISRPNLTFSTLTVSNMSPEDSSIYLCSAGQGGTEAFFGQGTRLTVV.

The V gene is TRBV11-2, the J gene TRBJ1-5, with D perhaps matching TRBD1 (5 bases). The CDR3 runs 17 residues. Germline V gene data show CDR1 as SGHAT and CDR2 as FQNNGV. Trimming left V 5 bases short and J 2 bases short, with 19 bases between. The CDR3 region is CASSQDPGRLGNQPQHF. The CDR3 bases are TGTGCCAGCAGCCAAGACCCAGGGAGGCTTGGCAATCAGCCCCAGCATTTT.

The V gene is TRBV28, the J gene TRBJ1-5; 9 bases are shared with TRBD1. J gave up 4 bases and V 4 bases, and 5 bases lay outside the gene matches. Germline lookup yields CDR1 MDHEN and CDR2 SYDVKM. This CDR3 comprises 15 residues. The CDR3, as DNA: TGTGCCAGCAGTTACCCGGGACAGGGTAATCAGCCCCAGCATTTT. Translating it yields CASSYPGQGNQPQHF.

The chain recombines TRBV27 with TRBJ1-1, with TRBD1 as a possible D gene (6 bases). This CDR3 region has 13 residues. Germline CDR1 is MNHEY and CDR2 is SMNVEV (reference sequence). Between the trimmed V and J ends, which lost 5 bases and 11 bases, there was a span of 18 bases. DNA for the CDR3: TGTGCCAGCAGTGGGTTAACAGGGCGCGGGGCTTTCTTT. This translates into CASSGLTGRGAFF.

This chain joins TRBV5-4 and TRBJ2-1, with D unresolved. This CDR3 is built from 13 residues. Germline CDR1 reads SGHNT; CDR2 reads YYREEE (reference sequence). V was shortened by 1 base and J by 7 bases, with 9 bases between the two germline ends. This CDR3 reads CASSLSLMNEQFF. CDR3 in DNA: TGTGCCAGCAGCTTGTCACTTATGAATGAGCAGTTCTTC.

The CDR3 is CASSLRYEQYF. CDR3 DNA: TGTGCCAGCAGCCTACGCTACGAGCAGTACTTC. V usage is TRBV7-9 and J usage is TRBJ2-7; no definite D call. Looked up from germline, CDR1 is SEHNR and CDR2 is FQNEAQ (reference sequence). V was shortened by 5 bases and J by 3 bases, with 5 bases between the two germline ends. The CDR3 has 11 residues.

The J gene is TRBJ2-7, the V gene TRBV11-2; 9 nucleotides agree with TRBD1. Germline CDR1 reads SGHAT; CDR2 reads FQNNGV. This CDR3 has 15 residues. V was clipped by 4 bases and J by 4 bases; unmatched bases: 8. The CDR3 is CASSSIRDRVYEQYF. The CDR3 DNA reads as TGTGCCAGCAGCTCGATCCGGGACAGGGTGTACGAGCAGTACTTC.

The chain uses TRBV6-5 and TRBJ1-1; tentatively, D is TRBD1 (5 bases). With 7 bases removed from V and 1 base from J, the gap between germline ends came to 13 bases. Germline-derived CDR1 and CDR2 are MNHEY and SVGAGI. The CDR3 extends over 14 amino acids. Here the CDR3 DNA reads TGTGCCAGCATGCGTAGGGGTCAGAACACTGAAGCTTTCTTT. Protein sequence: CASMRRGQNTEAFF.

The chain employs TRBV5-1 and TRBJ1-5, with 7 bases identical to TRBD1. Germline CDR1 and CDR2: SGHRS and YFSETQ. This CDR3 has 14 amino acids. The V gene end was trimmed by 6 bases and the J gene end by 3 bases; junction bases not matched to a gene: 6. Here the CDR3 reads CASIRQGYNQPQHF. The CDR3 DNA follows: TGCGCCAGCATCCGACAGGGCTACAATCAGCCCCAGCATTTT.

The rearrangement uses TRBV5-1 and TRBJ2-7; 9 positions match TRBD2. Germline V gene sequence: CDR1 SGHRS, CDR2 YFSETQ. V gave up 0 bases and J gave up 2 bases; unmatched junction bases: 15. This CDR3 contains 19 residues. DNA of the CDR3: TGCGCCAGCAGCTTGGTGGGGAGTAGGGCTAGCGGGAACCCCTACGAGCAGTACTTC. Its translation: CASSLVGSRASGNPYEQYF.

Only a few counts were recorded for this clone. Other DNA sequences from this sample encode an identical CDR3 as well. This chain joins TRBV7-3 and TRBJ2-3; 15 bases match TRBD2. The CDR3 totals 14 residues. The trim removed 4 bases at V and 8 bases at J, leaving 1 base unmatched. The germline CDR1 and CDR2 sequences are SGHTA and FQGTGA. CDR3 loop: CASSSGLAGGTQYF. The DNA of the CDR3 is TGTGCCAGCAGCTCGGGACTAGCGGGGGGTACGCAGTATTTT.

V and J are TRBV7-2 and TRBJ2-7; D is perhaps TRBD1 (5 bases). V gave up 5 bases and J gave up 4 bases, with 9 bases separating them. Germline lookup yields CDR1 SGHTA and CDR2 FQGNSA. The CDR3 totals 12 residues. In DNA, the CDR3 is TGTGCCAGCAGCAGACAGATTTACGAGCAGTACTTC. Residues: CASSRQIYEQYF.

The rearrangement joins TRBV5-1 to TRBJ1-1; TRBD1 might be the D (6 bases). The CDR3 covers 14 residues. V was trimmed by 0 bases and J by 4 bases, leaving 10 bases between them. Germline CDR1 reads SGHRS; CDR2 reads YFSETQ. CDR3 in DNA: TGCGCCAGCAGCTTGGCTAGGGGGTTCACTGAAGCTTTCTTT. Amino acid sequence: CASSLARGFTEAFF.